A selection of T cell receptor beta chains follows, all from one sample in a study of prognosis after radiotherapy for stage I lung cancer. TCRdb redid the calling of the multiplex PCR reads with MiXCR, one entry per CDR3 protein. The data show 20,000 or so distinct CDR3 sequences, roughly 45% seen once. The starting material was PBMCs, obtained before or after stereotactic body radiation therapy (not recorded which). Every receptor here comes from a donor aged 50 or older with non-small cell lung cancer. Each CDR3 is given with its conserved first and last residue. Each record gives: V gene, clone size, J gene, D gene, CDR3 protein, CDR3 DNA. D genes are given only for firm matches. Clone size appears in some rows only: once, few, many, or a class for an expanded clone.

TRBV7-2	NA	TRBJ1-2	NA	CASSDRNRVNGYTF	TGTGCCAGCAGCGACCGGAACAGGGTAAATGGCTACACCTTC
TRBV7-3	NA	TRBJ2-3	TRBD2	CASSLDGRGADTQYF	TGTGCCAGCAGCTTAGACGGGAGGGGAGCAGATACGCAGTATTTT
TRBV5-4	many	TRBJ1-1	NA	CASSSTGLGGRVTEAFF	TGTGCCAGCAGCTCCACAGGGTTGGGGGGCCGGGTCACTGAAGCTTTCTTT
TRBV13	NA	TRBJ2-7	NA	CASSSGGVQYF	TGTGCCAGCAGCTCCGGGGGCGTGCAGTACTTC
TRBV12-3/TRBV12-4	NA	TRBJ2-7	TRBD2	CASTRDGGTYEQYF	TGTGCCAGCACCAGAGACGGGGGGACCTACGAGCAGTACTTC
TRBV12-3/TRBV12-4	once	TRBJ1-6	NA	CASRRGQYNSPLHF	TGTGCCAGCAGGAGAGGACAGTATAATTCACCCCTCCACTTT
TRBV30	many	TRBJ1-2	TRBD1	CAWSALGQGIYGYTF	TGTGCCTGGAGTGCCCTTGGACAGGGGATCTATGGCTACACCTTC
TRBV30	NA	TRBJ1-5	NA	CAWGGAVDQPQHF	TGTGCCTGGGGGGGTGCGGTTGATCAGCCCCAGCATTTT
TRBV28	NA	TRBJ2-7	NA	CSSTGSPSYEQYF	TGTTCCAGCACAGGCAGTCCGTCCTACGAGCAGTACTTC
TRBV6-1	medium-sized	TRBJ2-3	NA	CASSQGLATDTQYF	TGTGCCAGCAGTCAGGGCTTAGCCACAGATACGCAGTATTTT
TRBV28	NA	TRBJ2-1	TRBD1	CASREVGKRGRGVYNEQFF	TGTGCCAGCAGAGAGGTAGGGAAGAGGGGGCGCGGCGTCTACAATGAGCAGTTCTTC
TRBV27	NA	TRBJ2-2	NA	CASRPPRTANTGELFF	TGTGCCAGCAGGCCCCCTCGGACTGCGAACACCGGGGAGCTGTTTTTT
TRBV12-3/TRBV12-4	medium-sized	TRBJ2-7	NA	CASVRGTGDDEQYF	TGTGCCAGCGTCCGGGGGACGGGGGATGACGAGCAGTACTTC
TRBV6-2/TRBV6-3	NA	TRBJ2-7	NA	CATRGDTYEQYF	TGTGCCACCCGAGGAGATACCTACGAGCAGTACTTC
TRBV6-8	once	TRBJ2-7	NA	CASSPLELVYEQYF	TGTGCCAGCAGCCCTTTGGAGCTCGTATACGAGCAGTACTTC
TRBV28	many	TRBJ2-1	NA	CASSPLGRGNDEQFF	TGTGCCAGCAGCCCACTAGGTCGGGGGAACGATGAGCAGTTCTTC
TRBV11-2	NA	TRBJ2-3	TRBD1	CASSPGQSTDTQYF	TGTGCCAGCAGCCCGGGACAGAGCACAGATACGCAGTATTTT
TRBV12-5	NA	TRBJ1-2	NA	CASGAGNWGHTF	TGTGCTAGCGGTGCCGGTAATTGGGGCCACACCTTC
TRBV4-1	many	TRBJ2-1	TRBD1	CASRTGTGNYEQFF	TGCGCCAGCAGAACCGGGACAGGGAATTATGAGCAGTTCTTC
TRBV27	NA	TRBJ2-2	NA	CASILKSGDLFF	TGTGCCAGCATTTTAAAATCCGGGGATCTGTTTTTT
TRBV11-2	many	TRBJ2-6	NA	CASSSTYRAGANVLTF	TGTGCCAGCAGCTCTACCTACAGGGCTGGGGCCAACGTCCTGACTTTC
TRBV6-5	NA	TRBJ2-7	NA	CASSYSPYYGQYF	TGTGCCAGCAGTTACAGTCCCTACTACGGTCAGTACTTC
TRBV5-1	NA	TRBJ1-2	NA	CASSLGVHGSYGYTF	TGCGCCAGCAGCTTGGGAGTACATGGTTCCTATGGCTACACCTTC
TRBV30	many	TRBJ2-3	NA	CAWSGVAFGVTQYF	TGTGCCTGGAGTGGGGTAGCGTTCGGGGTCACGCAGTATTTT
TRBV6-4	NA	TRBJ2-1	TRBD2	CASSEVHGLAGRRSYNEQFF	TGTGCCAGCAGTGAAGTCCACGGACTAGCGGGGAGGCGCTCCTACAATGAGCAGTTCTTC
TRBV6-2/TRBV6-3	NA	TRBJ2-7	NA	CASSSLFKNEKYF	TGTGCCAGCAGTTCCCTCTTTAAAAACGAGAAGTACTTC
TRBV29-1	many	TRBJ2-1	TRBD2	CSVDGTSGSNEQFF	TGCAGCGTCGACGGGACTAGCGGGAGTAATGAGCAGTTCTTC
TRBV19	NA	TRBJ1-3	TRBD1	CASSTTDRGPGNTIYF	TGTGCCAGTAGTACCACGGACAGGGGGCCTGGAAACACCATATATTTT
TRBV18	NA	TRBJ1-1	NA	CASSPPENTEAFF	TGTGCCAGCTCACCACCGGAGAACACTGAAGCTTTCTTT
TRBV28	NA	TRBJ2-1	NA	CASSSPGTGHNEQSF	TGTGCCAGCAGTTCACCCGGTACAGGGCACAATGAGCAGTCCTTC
TRBV7-7	NA	TRBJ2-1	NA	CASGQRGVNEQFF	TGTGCCAGCGGCCAAAGGGGGGTAAATGAGCAGTTCTTC
TRBV12-3/TRBV12-4	many	TRBJ2-5	TRBD1	CASSIRGIRTQYF	TGTGCCAGCAGTATCAGGGGGATTAGGACCCAGTACTTC
TRBV10-3	few	TRBJ2-3	NA	CAISDSRTPSTDTQYF	TGTGCCATCAGTGATTCGAGAACCCCTAGCACAGATACGCAGTATTTT
TRBV6-5	NA	TRBJ1-1	NA	CASSYSFGPTETEAFF	TGTGCCAGCAGTTACTCGTTCGGACCCACGGAGACTGAAGCTTTCTTT
TRBV5-1	NA	TRBJ2-2	TRBD1	CASSTGQGAANTGELFF	TGCGCCAGCAGCACGGGACAGGGGGCAGCGAACACCGGGGAGCTGTTTTTT
TRBV6-2/TRBV6-3	NA	TRBJ1-3	NA	CASSLRVGTSGNTIYF	TGTGCCAGCAGTTTGAGGGTCGGCACATCTGGAAACACCATATATTTT
TRBV5-4	few	TRBJ1-5	TRBD1	CASSSGTGNSNQPQHF	TGTGCCAGCAGCAGCGGGACAGGGAATAGCAATCAGCCCCAGCATTTT
TRBV11-1	few	TRBJ1-1	NA	CASSFRVIDTEAFF	TGTGCCAGCAGCTTCAGGGTGATTGACACTGAAGCTTTCTTT
TRBV11-2	NA	TRBJ2-7	TRBD1	CASSPPDRGPYEQYF	TGTGCCAGCAGCCCACCCGACAGGGGGCCGTACGAGCAGTACTTC
TRBV19	NA	TRBJ2-2	NA	CASIEETANTGELFF	TGTGCCAGTATAGAGGAGACCGCGAACACCGGGGAGCTGTTTTTT
TRBV7-3	NA	TRBJ2-2	TRBD1	CASSPWTGSGAGELFF	TGTGCCAGCAGCCCATGGACAGGGTCGGGTGCCGGGGAGCTGTTTTTT
TRBV15	many	TRBJ2-7	TRBD1	CATSRGWQGAYEQYF	TGTGCCACCAGCAGAGGATGGCAGGGGGCCTACGAGCAGTACTTC
TRBV15	many	TRBJ2-7	NA	CATSRMAGSSYEQYF	TGTGCCACCAGCAGGATGGCAGGGAGCTCCTACGAGCAGTACTTC
TRBV12-3/TRBV12-4	many	TRBJ2-5	TRBD2	CASSLASGGLETQYF	TGTGCCAGCAGTTTAGCTAGCGGGGGTCTAGAGACCCAGTACTTC
TRBV12-3/TRBV12-4	many	TRBJ2-5	NA	CASSLSTASQYF	TGTGCCAGCAGTTTATCAACGGCGAGCCAGTACTTC
TRBV19	many	TRBJ2-2	TRBD2	CASGRTSGGARAGELFF	TGTGCCAGTGGCCGGACTAGCGGGGGGGCCCGGGCCGGGGAGCTGTTTTTT
TRBV14	many	TRBJ2-7	NA	CASSRKGRGAYEQYF	TGTGCCAGCAGCAGGAAAGGGAGAGGGGCCTACGAGCAGTACTTC
TRBV2	many	TRBJ2-1	NA	CASSLLGAQYNEQFF	TGTGCCAGCAGCTTACTGGGGGCACAATACAATGAGCAGTTCTTC
TRBV7-7	NA	TRBJ2-1	NA	CESRLGGGVNEQFF	TGTGAAAGCAGATTAGGAGGGGGGGTCAATGAGCAGTTCTTC
TRBV6-1	NA	TRBJ1-2	TRBD1	CASSTMTGRYGYTF	TGCGCCAGCAGCACCATGACAGGGCGCTATGGCTACACCTTC
TRBV6-1	NA	TRBJ2-5	NA	CATGWVEVSGYQETQYF	TGTGCCACAGGCTGGGTGGAGGTTAGCGGATACCAAGAGACCCAGTACTTC
TRBV7-6	many	TRBJ1-4	TRBD1	CASSQTGGFEKLFF	TGTGCCAGCAGCCAGACAGGGGGCTTTGAAAAACTGTTTTTT